The 30 T cell receptor beta chains in this list originate from one sample, sequenced in a study of T-cell reconstitution after alpha-beta-depleted transplantation in children. Unique molecular identifiers featured in how the TCRbeta library was prepared. TCRdb re-called the PCR reads with MiXCR, one entry per CDR3 protein. In the table there are roughly 400,000 distinct CDR3 sequences, 43% of which are singletons. The sample here was PBMCs, taken before TCRalphabeta/CD19-depleted stem cell transplant. The receptors stem from a girl aged 2-10 years with aplastic anemia, due to receive a stem cell transplant.

The V gene is TRBV2, the J gene TRBJ2-7; a possible D gene is TRBD2 (6 bases). The CDR3 loop spans 13 amino acids. V was cut by 6 bases and J by 2 bases, with 11 bases left in between. CDR1 is SNHLY, CDR2 FYNNEI, per germline. In nucleotides, the CDR3 is TGTGCCAGCAGGGAGGGGCCCACCTACGAGCAGTACTTC. This codes for CASREGPTYEQYF.

The genes are TRBV7-9 and TRBJ2-3; D ambiguous. This CDR3 contains 14 residues. Deletions cut 8 bases from V and 4 bases from J, with 16 bases between. Germline assignment: CDR1 SEHNR and CDR2 FQNEAQ (reference sequence). The CDR3 reads CASPPAASPDTQYF. The CDR3 nucleotides read TGTGCCAGCCCCCCCGCGGCTAGTCCAGATACGCAGTATTTT.

V gene TRBV10-3 combines with J gene TRBJ2-1, with TRBD1 matching 9 bases. This CDR3 region has 15 residues. J gave up 7 bases and V 7 bases, and 11 bases lay outside the gene matches. Germline V lookup: CDR1 ENHRY, CDR2 SYGVKD. CDR3 in DNA: TGTGCCATCACCAAGACGGACAGGGGTACGAATGAGCAGTTCTTC. This gives the protein CAITKTDRGTNEQFF.

Ten or more counts support this clonotype. This chain connects TRBV2 to TRBJ2-1, with D possibly matching TRBD2 (6 bases). Trimming shortened V by 8 bases and J by 3 bases, and 11 bases separated the two germline ends. The CDR3 is 13 amino acids. The germline V gene has CDR1 SNHLY and CDR2 FYNNEI. This chain's CDR3 is CASGRDLYNEQFF. The CDR3, as DNA: TGTGCCAGCGGGCGGGACCTCTACAATGAGCAGTTCTTC.

The rearrangement uses TRBV24-1 and TRBJ1-2, with D hard to call. With 5 bases removed from V and 4 bases from J, the gap between germline ends came to 10 bases. The CDR3 has 13 residues. Germline CDR1 and CDR2: KGHDR and SFDVKD. The CDR3 spells CATSAGSFYGYTF. The CDR3 DNA reads as TGTGCCACCAGTGCCGGGAGCTTCTATGGCTACACCTTC.

This clonotype was seen repeatedly, ten times or more. The CDR3 reads CASSSGTSANNEQFF. The CDR3 nucleotides read TGTGCCAGCAGTTCTGGGACTAGCGCGAACAATGAGCAGTTCTTC. The chain recombines TRBV6-4 with TRBJ2-1; 10 nucleotides agree with TRBD2. V trimming: 5 bases; J trimming: 5 bases; junction bases outside the gene matches: 6. Germline CDR1 MRHNA, CDR2 SNTAGT. The CDR3 has 15 residues.

In its sample, this clonotype was seen many times. This chain uses TRBV5-1 with TRBJ2-1; D remains unclear. V was trimmed by 2 bases and J by 0 bases, leaving 12 bases between them. Germline V lookup: CDR1 SGHRS, CDR2 YFSETQ. This CDR3 is 16 amino acids long. This CDR3 reads CASSLAGYSSYNEQFF. The DNA for the CDR3 is TGCGCCAGCAGCTTAGCAGGCTATAGCTCCTACAATGAGCAGTTCTTC.

The genes are TRBV20-1 and TRBJ2-2, with 7 nucleotides matching TRBD1. The V gene's germline CDR1 is DFQATT and CDR2 SNEGSKA (reference sequence). V was pared by 0 bases and J by 4 bases, with 8 bases of the junction left unmatched. CDR3 size: 16 residues. CDR3 residues: CSARDFDRVVTGELFF. CDR3 coding DNA: TGCAGTGCTAGAGATTTTGACAGGGTCGTCACCGGGGAGCTGTTTTTT.

The J gene is TRBJ2-7, the V gene TRBV15, with D possibly matching TRBD1 (6 bases). The germline gives CDR1 LNHNV, CDR2 YYDKDF (reference sequence). With 4 bases removed from V and 6 bases from J, the gap between germline ends came to 19 bases. This CDR3 has 15 residues. CDR3 nucleotides: TGTGCCACCAGCACAACAGGGAAGCCTAGGGGCGAGCAGTACTTC. It is translated as CATSTTGKPRGEQYF.

Here the CDR3 reads CASSLSGGRVVSGYTF. In DNA, the CDR3 is TGTGCCAGCAGCTTATCAGGTGGCAGGGTGGTATCGGGCTACACCTTC. The chain has TRBV7-2 and TRBJ1-2; tentatively, D is TRBD1 (5 bases). Germline V gives CDR1 SGHTA, CDR2 FQGNSA. Trimming took 2 bases from V and 8 from J, leaving 21 bases between them. CDR3 length equals 16 residues. The full variable domain, completed using reference TRBV7-2 and TRBJ1-2, is GAGVSQSPSNKVTEKGKDVELRCDPISGHTALYWYRQSLGQGLEFLIYFQGNSAPDKSGLPSDRFSAERTGGSVSTLTIQRTQQEDSAVYLCASSLSGGRVVSGYTFGSGTRLTVV.

This chain connects TRBV5-5 to TRBJ2-1, with unresolved D. This CDR3 has 14 amino acids. In germline, CDR1 is SGHKS, CDR2 YYEKEE (reference sequence). Trimming cost V 1 base and J 3 bases, with 8 bases left between them. The CDR3 here is CASSLLALYNEQFF. CDR3 nucleotides: TGTGCCAGCAGCTTGTTGGCTCTCTACAATGAGCAGTTCTTC.

The chain is built from TRBV5-1 and TRBJ2-7, with 9 bases aligning to TRBD1. The ends lost 3 bases at V and 1 base at J; junction bases unmatched: 11. Germline V gene data show CDR1 as SGHRS and CDR2 as YFSETQ. The CDR3 runs 17 residues. CDR3 sequence reads: CASSYTEQGAGSYEQYF. CDR3 DNA: TGCGCCAGCAGCTACACGGAACAGGGGGCGGGATCCTACGAGCAGTACTTC.

The gene calls are TRBV18 and TRBJ1-1; 8 bases align to TRBD1. The CDR3 runs 14 residues. CDR1 KGHSH and CDR2 LQKENI come from the germline V gene. J gave up 0 bases and V 6 bases, and 3 bases lay outside the gene matches. The CDR3 DNA follows: TGTGCCAGCTCTCCGACAGGGGTGAACACTGAAGCTTTCTTT. It translates to CASSPTGVNTEAFF. Full variable domain (remainder filled in from reference TRBV18 and TRBJ1-1): NAGVMQNPRHLVRRRGQEARLRCSPMKGHSHVYWYRQLPEEGLKFMVYLQKENIIDESGMPKERFSAEFPKEGPSILRIQQVVRGDSAAYFCASSPTGVNTEAFFGQGTRLTVV.

This chain links TRBV5-6 with TRBJ2-7; 12 bases line up with TRBD2. Per germline, CDR1 SGHDT and CDR2 YYEEEE. CDR3 length: 15 amino acids. V was pared by 3 bases and J by 3 bases, with 4 bases of the junction left unmatched. The CDR3 DNA reads as TGTGCCAGCAGCTGGGGACTAGCGGGTTTCTACGAGCAGTACTTC. Translation: CASSWGLAGFYEQYF.

In this sample, this clonotype turned up a few times. The chain recombines TRBV20-1 with TRBJ1-2; D gene ambiguous. V lost 5 bases, J lost 4 bases, and 11 bases lay in between. The CDR3 length is 12 residues. CDR1 and CDR2 (germline): DFQATT, SNEGSKA (reference sequence). CDR3: CSAHDLSYGYTF. The CDR3 region has the DNA TGCAGTGCTCACGATCTAAGCTATGGCTACACCTTC.

With respect to this clonotype: A much larger clone is a single base away; this may be a read error. This chain connects TRBV3-1 to TRBJ1-1; D uncertain. Trimming took off 4 bases at V and 10 bases at J, with 16 bases between the two ends. Germline V gives CDR1 LGHDT, CDR2 YNNKEL (reference sequence). The CDR3 consists of 13 residues. CDR3 amino acids: CASSPLYDDGAFF. The CDR3 nucleotides read TGTGCCAGCAGCCCCCTCTATGATGATGGAGCTTTCTTT. Full variable domain (outside the CDR3, taken from reference TRBV3-1 and TRBJ1-1): DTAVSQTPKYLVTQMGNDKSIKCEQNLGHDTMYWYKQDSKKFLKIMFSYNNKELIINETVPNRFSPKSPDKAHLNLHINSLELGDSAVYFCASSPLYDDGAFFGQGTRLTVV.

The chain links TRBV5-1 to TRBJ1-1, with D possibly TRBD1 on 6 matching bases. V shed 3 bases and J shed 5 bases, with 17 bases lying between them. This CDR3 is 15 amino acids long. Looked up from germline, CDR1 is SGHRS and CDR2 is YFSETQ. This CDR3 is CASSYRQQGGTEAFF. The CDR3 coding sequence is TGCGCCAGCAGCTACCGACAGCAAGGGGGGACTGAAGCTTTCTTT.

The sample holds a few counts of this clonotype. V gene TRBV18 combines with J gene TRBJ2-5; 9 bases line up with TRBD1. There are 15 residues in the CDR3. The V and J ends lost 6 bases and 4 bases, in that order; junction bases with no gene match: 9. Germline V CDR1 and CDR2: KGHSH, LQKENI. The CDR3 DNA reads as TGTGCCAGCTCGTCAACAGGGGGCTGGGGAGAGACCCAGTACTTC. It yields the protein CASSSTGGWGETQYF.

The chain links TRBV3-1 to TRBJ2-3, with 7 bases matching TRBD1. Per the germline V gene, CDR1 is LGHDT and CDR2 is YNNKEL (reference sequence). V dropped 3 bases and J dropped 2; count of bases not matched to a gene: 8. The CDR3 spans 16 residues. Here the CDR3 reads CASSHSGQLNTDTQYF. The CDR3 DNA reads TGTGCCAGCAGCCACTCGGGACAGTTGAACACAGATACGCAGTATTTT.

This chain links TRBV5-1 with TRBJ2-7, with 13 bases that match TRBD2. Germline CDR1 is SGHRS and CDR2 is YFSETQ. V was clipped by 4 bases and J by 5 bases; unmatched bases: 6. The CDR3 totals 15 residues. The CDR3 sequence: CASSRTSGSGNEQYF. CDR3 DNA sequence: TGCGCCAGCAGCCGGACTAGCGGGAGTGGCAACGAGCAGTACTTC.

J is TRBJ2-7 and V is TRBV2; TRBD1 might be the D (6 bases). Germline CDR1 reads SNHLY; CDR2 reads FYNNEI. The CDR3 has 13 residues. The V end was cut by 11 bases, the J end by 3 bases, with 17 bases between. Written as DNA, the CDR3 is TGTGCCGGTGCGGTGGGGGCAAACTACGAGCAGTACTTC. As protein: CAGAVGANYEQYF.

As for this clonotype: A much larger clone lies one base from this, so it may be a read error. This chain links TRBV6-5 with TRBJ1-1; D is unclear. V gave up 0 bases and J gave up 1 base, with 6 bases separating them. CDR1 and CDR2 from the germline V gene are MNHEY and SVGAGI. CDR3 length: 14 amino acids. CDR3 residues: CASSYSRANTEAFF. The CDR3 DNA follows: TGTGCCAGCAGTTACTCGAGGGCGAACACTGAAGCTTTCTTT.

The chain employs TRBV18 and TRBJ1-2; possible D gene TRBD1, 5 bases. Trimming left V 3 bases short and J 7 bases short, with 15 bases between. The CDR3 spans 14 residues. Germline V gene lookup returns CDR1 KGHSH and CDR2 LQKENI. The CDR3: CASSPTEGSSGYTF. In nucleotides, the CDR3 is TGTGCCAGCTCACCGACAGAAGGGAGCAGTGGCTACACCTTC. Full variable domain (missing parts from reference TRBV18 and TRBJ1-2): NAGVMQNPRHLVRRRGQEARLRCSPMKGHSHVYWYRQLPEEGLKFMVYLQKENIIDESGMPKERFSAEFPKEGPSILRIQQVVRGDSAAYFCASSPTEGSSGYTFGSGTRLTVV.

This clonotype was counted ten times or more. V and J are TRBV20-1 and TRBJ2-7; D is uncertain. With 1 base removed from V and 6 bases from J, the gap between germline ends came to 25 bases. This CDR3 region has 17 residues. CDR1 and CDR2 from the germline V gene are DFQATT and SNEGSKA (reference sequence). DNA of the CDR3: TGCAGTGCTAGAGCCCCACGGGCCACATTAACCGGTCCCGAGCAGTACTTC. Amino acid sequence: CSARAPRATLTGPEQYF.

A few counts support this clonotype. The chain joins TRBV5-6 to TRBJ2-3; weak D call: TRBD2 (5 bases). The CDR3 is 14 residues long. Trimming pared 4 bases from V and 1 base from J, leaving 10 bases between. Germline CDR1 and CDR2: SGHDT and YYEEEE. This CDR3 reads CASSVTGGTDTQYF. The DNA for the CDR3 is TGTGCCAGCAGCGTTACCGGGGGCACAGATACGCAGTATTTT.

The chain is built from TRBV7-6 and TRBJ2-1, with TRBD2 matching over 11 bases. Germline CDR1 is SGHVS and CDR2 is FNYEAQ. The CDR3 is 15 residues long. V was pared by 4 bases and J by 5 bases, with 4 bases of the junction left unmatched. CDR3 sequence: CASSYSGGADNEQFF. In DNA, the CDR3 is TGTGCCAGCAGCTATAGCGGGGGGGCAGACAATGAGCAGTTCTTC. The full variable domain, in which reference TRBV7-6 and TRBJ2-1 provide the parts outside the CDR3, is GAGVSQSPRYKVTKRGQDVALRCDPISGHVSLYWYRQALGQGPEFLTYFNYEAQQDKSGLPNDRFSAERPEGSISTLTIQRTEQRDSAMYRCASSYSGGADNEQFFGPGTRLTVL.

CDR3 nucleotides: TGTGCCAGCAGTCAGATGGCAGCGAGTGAGCAGTTCTTC. It is translated as CASSQMAASEQFF. The rearrangement uses TRBV7-2 and TRBJ2-1; D remains unclear. CDR3 length equals 13 residues. V lost 6 bases and J lost 9, with 15 bases in between. Germline loops: CDR1 SGHTA, CDR2 FQGNSA.

The chain couples TRBV5-5 to TRBJ2-7; 7 positions agree with TRBD1. The J segment lost 5 bases and the V segment lost 4 bases, leaving 6 bases of the junction unmatched. The CDR3 sequence is 13 residues long. Germline assignment: CDR1 SGHKS and CDR2 YYEKEE (reference sequence). In DNA form, the CDR3 reads TGTGCCAGCAGCCCGTCGACAGGGAACGAGCAGTACTTC. Protein: CASSPSTGNEQYF.

This clonotype was counted many times. The V call is TRBV5-5, the J call TRBJ1-4, with D unclear. Germline CDR1 and CDR2: SGHKS and YYEKEE (reference sequence). V lost 5 bases to trimming and J lost 2 bases, with 10 bases between them. There are 14 residues in the CDR3. The CDR3 DNA reads TGTGCCAGCAGTATCCGGGGTACTAATGAAAAACTGTTTTTT. It is translated as CASSIRGTNEKLFF.

The rearrangement uses TRBV7-9 and TRBJ2-7; 8 bases align to TRBD1. Germline lookup yields CDR1 SEHNR and CDR2 FQNEAQ (reference sequence). The CDR3 is 16 amino acids. V was clipped by 3 bases and J by 3 bases; unmatched bases: 10. DNA of the CDR3: TGTGCCAGCAGCTTTCCCGACAGGGGAGAGGGCTACGAGCAGTACTTC. It encodes CASSFPDRGEGYEQYF. Based on the CDR3 plus reference TRBV7-9 and TRBJ2-7, the full variable domain is DTGVSQNPRHKITKRGQNVTFRCDPISEHNRLYWYRQTLGQGPEFLTYFQNEAQLEKSRLLSDRFSAERPKGSFSTLEIQRTEQGDSAMYLCASSFPDRGEGYEQYFGPGTRLTVT.